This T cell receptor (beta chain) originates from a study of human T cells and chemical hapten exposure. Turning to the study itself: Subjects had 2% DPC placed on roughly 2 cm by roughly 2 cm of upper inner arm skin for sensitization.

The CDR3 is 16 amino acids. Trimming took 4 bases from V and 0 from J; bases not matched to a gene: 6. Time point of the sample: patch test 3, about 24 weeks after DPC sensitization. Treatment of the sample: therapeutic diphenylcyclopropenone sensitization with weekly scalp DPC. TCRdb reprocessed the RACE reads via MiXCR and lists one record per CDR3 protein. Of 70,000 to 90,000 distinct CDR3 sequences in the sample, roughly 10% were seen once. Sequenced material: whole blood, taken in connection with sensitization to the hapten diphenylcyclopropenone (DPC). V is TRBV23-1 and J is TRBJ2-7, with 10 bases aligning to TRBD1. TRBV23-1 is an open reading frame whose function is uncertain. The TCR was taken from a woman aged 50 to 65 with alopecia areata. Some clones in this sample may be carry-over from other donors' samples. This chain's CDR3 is CASSPSGTGVSYEQYF. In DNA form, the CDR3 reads TGCGCCAGCAGTCCATCGGGGACAGGGGTCTCCTACGAGCAGTACTTC.